The clone carrying this T cell receptor beta chain was observed a single time. Other DNA sequences of this sample code for an identical CDR3. The data were taken from a study of cytomegalovirus exposure and HLA in healthy donors. The CDR3 has 15 residues. CDR1 and CDR2 (germline): MNHEY, SVGAGI. V lost 4 bases, J lost 4 bases, and 14 bases lay in between. The PCR made use of 60 Vbeta and 13 Jbeta primers. TCRdb keeps only in-frame clones here, not all; method: immunoSEQ multiplex PCR. The table has just over 150,000 clones, roughly 80% seen once. What was sequenced was PBMCs. The rearrangement joins TRBV6-5 to TRBJ2-1, with D perhaps TRBD2 (7 bases). The TCR originated in a woman aged 25 to 39 in good health and CMV-seronegative. The CDR3 protein is CASSSGGGPYNEQFF. In DNA form, the CDR3 reads TGTGCCAGCAGTTCCGGCGGGGGCCCGTACAATGAGCAGTTCTTC.